Sequencing of this T cell receptor (beta chain) was carried out in a study of vaccination effects on CD4 cells after COVID-19 (dated by TCRdb to 2021 to 2024). Some background on the complete study: Each participant received two doses of an mRNA SARS-CoV-2 vaccine, either BNT162b2 or mRNA-1273. The full study included roughly 11 COVID-19 convalescent patients and a few SARS-CoV-2-naive healthy vaccine recipients. SARS-CoV-2 spike-specific CD4+ TCR repertoires from before and after mRNA vaccination were compared in COVID-19 convalescent patients and in infection-naive vaccine recipients. Cultures from other donors in the study were sequenced with the Oncomine TCR Beta short-read assay on an Illumina iSeq 100. In a couple of convalescent patients, pre-vaccine samples were collected 16 days and one week ahead of the first dose, 142 and 148 days after COVID-19 diagnosis. Findings and caveats that apply to the study as a whole: Both infection-induced and vaccine-induced clones contracted markedly at late post-vaccination timepoints, which is consistent with waning T cell responses. The study was limited by a small number of convalescent patients and lacked early post-infection timepoints. Among convalescent patients, the spike-reactive repertoire after vaccination was made up mainly of new vaccine-induced clones that were largely distinct from the clones induced by infection.

Notes on this clone: The antigen it recognizes is unknown. No base qualities exist here, and no much larger clone lies one base off it.

To identify antigen-specific CD4+ T cell clonotypes by their expansion, the ViraFEST assay first stimulated PBMC with viral peptide pools and then applied TCR sequencing. After around ten days of culture, CD4+ T cells were isolated with the EasySep CD4+ T cell isolation kit. PCR-confirmed SARS-CoV-2 infection had occurred in convalescent patients between March and December 2020, before the Alpha, Beta and Delta variants emerged in the United States. Each well held fewer than 2.5 million PBMC cultured in IMDM containing approximately 5.2% human AB serum, 8.5 to 10 IU/ml IL-2 and gentamicin, along with roughly 10 ug/ml peptides. On days 3 and 7, half of the culture medium was replaced with fresh IL-2-containing medium. Each peptide stimulation condition was cultured in triplicate wells unless otherwise noted. PBMC were separated from whole blood using Ficoll-Paque Plus gradient centrifugation and were then either cryopreserved at -140C or used fresh. The QIAamp micro DNA kit was used to extract genomic DNA from the cultured CD4+ T cells.

Libraries were constructed by the immunoSEQ multiplex PCR assay. DNA from the CD4+ T cells that had been cultured and isolated underwent TCR beta CDR3 sequencing. Per the original workflow: Non-productive TCR sequences were removed and reads were trimmed to the CDR3 region, keeping CDR3s of at least 7 amino acids. The MANAFEST web app was used to identify antigen-specific clonotypes by comparing expansion in peptide wells with expansion in reference cultures. To count as positive, a clone had to show expansion at FDR<0.05 compared with the reference and with all other wells, an odds ratio above 5, and a frequency above 0.1% in two replicate wells. Cross-reactive clonotypes were defined as significantly expanded in SARS-CoV-2 spike wells and in at least one common cold coronavirus spike condition. Using the stringdist R package, CDR3 similarity was measured by Levenshtein distance, and unrooted trees were constructed with ape in R 3.6.1. The source is immuneACCESS, and TCRdb retained only in-frame sequences with V and J called. Part of the clones is not carried over; for the studies checked, unresolved V genes explain less than half of this, and the remainder is unexplained. The DNA gave D and trimming, while V, J and clone size come from that table. The sample table shows around 46,000 clones, and approximately 70% are seen once. The top ten clonotypes cover roughly 30% of the sample.

The germline ends are 12 bases apart after V is trimmed by 2 bases and J by 2 bases. CDR1 and CDR2 are drawn from the germline V gene: SGDLS, YYNGEE. The cysteine opens and the phenylalanine closes a CDR3 of 15 amino acids. The CDR3 DNA has 45 bases and is translated from base 1. This clonotype was sampled from a human donor who had a prior SARS-CoV-2 infection. The rearrangement combines TRBV9 with TRBJ2-3, with TRBD1 tentatively as D gene (5 bases match). The sequencing used CD4+ T cells from PBMCs cultured with a peptide pool, collected before COVID-19 vaccination. DNA sequence: TGTGCCAGCAGCGTGGACATTTTTCTCACAGATACGCAGTATTTT. Translation gives CASSVDIFLTDTQYF.